This is a list of T cell receptor beta chains from one sample in a study of beta chain features in type 1 diabetes. Profiling relied on immunoSEQ multiplex PCR, and the TCRdb table lists in-frame clones only, not all of them. The repertoire has around 100,000 clones, over 25% of them found once; the top ten carry 0.5% to 0.6%. Input material: central memory CD4+ T cells from blood. The receptors were gathered from a woman between 18 and 29 years old with type 1 diabetes. The CDR3 runs from the conserved cysteine through the conserved F or W. A D gene is named only where the DNA matches it firmly. Expanded clones get a size class; other rows say once, few or many, or leave the size out.

len,d_gene,abundance,j_gene,v_gene,CDR3nt,CDR3aa
14,TRBD2,once,TRBJ2-3,TRBV30,TGTGCCTGGAGTCGAGCGGGGCCCACGAATACGCAGTATTTT,CAWSRAGPTNTQYF
15,TRBD1,few,TRBJ2-7,TRBV5-1,TGCGCCAGCAGCTCCTATACGGGACAGTCCTACGAGCAGTACTTC,CASSSYTGQSYEQYF
14,.,.,TRBJ1-6,TRBV14,TGTGCCAGCAGCTTTGACAGGCCGAACTCACCCCTCCACTTT,CASSFDRPNSPLHF
13,TRBD2,few,TRBJ2-1,TRBV2,TGTGCCAGCAGTGTATCTAGCGGGAGTGCTCAGTTCTTC,CASSVSSGSAQFF
11,.,few,TRBJ1-2,TRBV6-6,TGTGCCAGCAGTTACCCGGGTGGCTACACCTTC,CASSYPGGYTF
13,.,.,TRBJ2-7,TRBV10-3,TGTGCCATCAGACGGGACTCGATTTACGAGCAGTACTTC,CAIRRDSIYEQYF
14,.,few,TRBJ2-3,TRBV5-1,TGCGCCAGCAGCCGGGACTCCTACACAGATACGCAGTATTTT,CASSRDSYTDTQYF
14,TRBD2,.,TRBJ2-3,TRBV29-1,TGCAGCGTTGCTAGTCAGGGACTAGGAGATACGCAGTATTTT,CSVASQGLGDTQYF
17,TRBD2,.,TRBJ2-1,TRBV5-1,TGCGCCAGCAGCTTGGGTAGCGGGAGAAGCTCCTACAATGAGCAGTTCTTC,CASSLGSGRSSYNEQFF
14,TRBD2,many,TRBJ2-1,TRBV29-1,TGCAGCGTTGAGGGAGGACTAGCGGGACGGGAGCAGTTCTTC,CSVEGGLAGREQFF